Below are 15 T cell receptor beta chains sequenced from a single sample in a study of chemoradiotherapy in HPV16-positive cancers. Method: immunoSEQ multiplex PCR; TCRdb's copy keeps in-frame clones and lacks some. The sample carries approximately 27,000 clones, approximately 84% recorded once. The sample here was blood, taken from a patient who underwent chemoradiotherapy. These receptors came from a human donor with HPV-associated anogenital cancer.

This chain joins TRBV2 and TRBJ1-2, with a possible D match to TRBD1 (5 bases). Germline-derived CDR1 and CDR2 are SNHLY and FYNNEI. Trimming took off 4 bases at V and 4 bases at J, with 19 bases between the two ends. This CDR3 is built from 16 residues. The CDR3 sequence is CASSATGTGGLYGYTF. DNA of the CDR3: TGTGCCAGCAGTGCAACCGGTACCGGGGGACTCTATGGCTACACCTTC. The full variable domain, completed using reference TRBV2 and TRBJ1-2, is EPEVTQTPSHQVTQMGQEVILRCVPISNHLYFYWYRQILGQKVEFLVSFYNNEISEKSEIFDDQFSVERPDGSNFTLKIRSTKLEDSAMYFCASSATGTGGLYGYTFGSGTRLTVV.

V gene TRBV30 combines with J gene TRBJ2-2; D unresolved. The CDR3 is 13 amino acids. With 3 bases removed from V and 3 bases from J, the gap between germline ends came to 8 bases. Per germline, CDR1 GTSNPN and CDR2 SVGIG (reference sequence). Written as DNA, the CDR3 is TGTGCCTGGAGGGGCAGAGACACCGGGGAGCTGTTTTTT. The encoded protein is CAWRGRDTGELFF.

This clone was recorded a few times. The rearrangement uses TRBV19 and TRBJ1-4; no firm D call. This CDR3 contains 14 residues. Deletions cut 3 bases from V and 4 bases from J, with 9 bases between. The V gene's germline CDR1 is LNHDA and CDR2 SQIVND (reference sequence). CDR3: CASSIHWNNEKLFF. CDR3 in DNA: TGTGCCAGTAGTATCCACTGGAATAATGAAAAACTGTTTTTT.

This chain joins TRBV19 and TRBJ1-2, with D possibly matching TRBD1 (5 bases). The V gene's germline CDR1 is LNHDA and CDR2 SQIVND (reference sequence). The CDR3 spans 13 residues. V was cut by 5 bases and J by 4 bases, with 11 bases left in between. This CDR3 reads CASSDRGFYGYTF. DNA for the CDR3: TGTGCCAGTAGTGACCGGGGCTTCTATGGCTACACCTTC.

The rearrangement links TRBV5-5 to TRBJ2-1; possibly TRBD2 for D (5 bases). The CDR3 is made up of 16 amino acids. Germline CDR1 reads SGHKS; CDR2 reads YYEKEE (reference sequence). V was trimmed by 3 bases and J by 4 bases, leaving 17 bases between them. The CDR3 nucleotides read TGTGCCAGCAGCTACCCTAGTACCGGGGTTTACAATGAGCAGTTCTTC. Translating it yields CASSYPSTGVYNEQFF.

The chain recombines TRBV10-3 with TRBJ1-5; D may be TRBD1 (5 bases). V was trimmed by 4 bases and J by 3 bases, leaving 13 bases between them. Germline assignment: CDR1 ENHRY and CDR2 SYGVKD. This CDR3 region has 15 residues. CDR3 sequence: CAISGSDTHNQPQHF. CDR3 in DNA: TGTGCCATCAGTGGATCGGACACTCACAATCAGCCCCAGCATTTT.

This chain joins TRBV7-3 and TRBJ2-2; 7 nucleotides match TRBD2. The CDR3 covers 15 residues. The germline V gene has CDR1 SGHTA and CDR2 FQGTGA. J was trimmed by 8 bases and V by 4 bases; bases with no gene match: 10. The CDR3 DNA is TGTGCCAGCAGCTGGGGCCCGGGGGGATCTGGGGAGCTGTTTTTT. Translated, it gives CASSWGPGGSGELFF.

The chain joins TRBV11-1 to TRBJ1-2; D is perhaps TRBD1 (5 bases). The CDR3 sequence is 15 residues long. Germline values: CDR1 SGHAT, CDR2 FQDESV (reference sequence). The V end lost 5 bases, the J end lost 7 bases, and 20 bases lay between the germline ends. The CDR3 DNA is TGTGCCAGCAGCGAAATTGGGGGTCTGGCGGGTGGCTACACCTTC. It yields the protein CASSEIGGLAGGYTF.

The chain joins TRBV10-3 to TRBJ2-2; TRBD1 matches 8 bases. Germline V CDR1 and CDR2: ENHRY, SYGVKD. The J segment lost 0 bases and the V segment lost 6 bases, leaving 6 bases of the junction unmatched. This CDR3 has 16 amino acids. The CDR3 DNA reads TGTGCCATCAGGAGACCGACAGGGGCGAACACCGGGGAGCTGTTTTTT. Amino acid sequence: CAIRRPTGANTGELFF.

This clone is a singleton in its sample. The chain recombines TRBV5-1 with TRBJ2-3; D perhaps matches TRBD2 (6 bases). This CDR3 is 18 amino acids long. With 1 base removed from V and 2 bases from J, the gap between germline ends came to 20 bases. The germline V gene encodes CDR1 SGHRS and CDR2 YFSETQ. This chain's CDR3 is CASSLLLPGLSTTDTQYF. CDR3 in DNA: TGCGCCAGCAGCTTGCTACTGCCGGGACTCTCCACCACAGATACGCAGTATTTT.

The rearrangement uses TRBV5-6 and TRBJ2-3; D is uncertain. The V gene's germline CDR1 is SGHDT and CDR2 YYEEEE. CDR3 length equals 12 residues. Trimming removed 3 bases from V and 0 bases from J, with 2 bases in between. CDR3 DNA: TGTGCCAGCAGCTCGAGCACAGATACGCAGTATTTT. This encodes CASSSSTDTQYF.

This chain joins TRBV6-5 and TRBJ1-2, with 8 bases lining up with TRBD1. V gave up 2 bases and J gave up 8 bases; unmatched junction bases: 7. Per germline, CDR1 MNHEY and CDR2 SVGAGI. CDR3 size: 14 residues. This chain's CDR3 is CASSYGLDRGGYTF. For the CDR3, the DNA is TGTGCCAGCAGTTACGGACTTGACAGGGGCGGCTACACCTTC.

The chain joins TRBV5-6 to TRBJ1-1; D is possibly TRBD1 (6 bases). This CDR3 has 13 amino acids. Germline CDR1 is SGHDT and CDR2 is YYEEEE. The V gene lost 3 bases and the J gene lost 8 bases, with 14 bases spanning the gap. In DNA form, the CDR3 reads TGTGCCAGCAGCTCACAGGGAGGGCGAGAAGCTTTCTTT. The encoded protein is CASSSQGGREAFF.

This clone has just a few counts. The V and J genes are TRBV9 and TRBJ1-5; no firm D call. From germline, CDR1 is SGDLS and CDR2 YYNGEE. Trimming pared 0 bases from V and 3 bases from J, leaving 7 bases between. This CDR3 comprises 14 residues. The CDR3 DNA follows: TGTGCCAGCAGCGTAGGGGTGTTCAATCAGCCCCAGCATTTT. Its translation is CASSVGVFNQPQHF.

The chain couples TRBV13 to TRBJ2-7; TRBD2 aligns across 13 bases. In germline, CDR1 is PRHDT, CDR2 FYEKMQ (reference sequence). The CDR3 loop spans 15 amino acids. The ends lost 5 bases at V and 7 bases at J; junction bases unmatched: 8. The DNA of the CDR3 is TGTGCCAGCAGCGGGACGACTAGCGGGGGGACAGAGCAGTACTTC. Amino acids: CASSGTTSGGTEQYF.